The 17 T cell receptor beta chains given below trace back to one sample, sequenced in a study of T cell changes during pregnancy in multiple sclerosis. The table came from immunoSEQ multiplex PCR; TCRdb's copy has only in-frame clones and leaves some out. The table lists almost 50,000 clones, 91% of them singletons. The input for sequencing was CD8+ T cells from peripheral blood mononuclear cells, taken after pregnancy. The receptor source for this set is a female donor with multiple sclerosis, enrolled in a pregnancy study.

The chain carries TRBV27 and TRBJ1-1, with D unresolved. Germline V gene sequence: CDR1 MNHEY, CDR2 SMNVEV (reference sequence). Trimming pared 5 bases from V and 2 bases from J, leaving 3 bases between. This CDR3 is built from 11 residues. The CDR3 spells CASSQNTEAFF. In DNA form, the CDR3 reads TGTGCCAGCAGTCAAAACACTGAAGCTTTCTTT.

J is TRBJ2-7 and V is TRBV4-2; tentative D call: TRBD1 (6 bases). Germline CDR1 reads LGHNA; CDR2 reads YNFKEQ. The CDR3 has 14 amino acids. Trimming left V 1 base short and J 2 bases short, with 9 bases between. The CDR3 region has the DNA TGTGCCAGCAGCCAAGGTGAGGGGGCCTACGAGCAGTACTTC. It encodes CASSQGEGAYEQYF.

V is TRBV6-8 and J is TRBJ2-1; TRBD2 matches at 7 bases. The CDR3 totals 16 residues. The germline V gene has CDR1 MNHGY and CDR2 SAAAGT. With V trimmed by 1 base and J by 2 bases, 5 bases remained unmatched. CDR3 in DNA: TGTGCCAGCAGTTACTGGGGCGGGGGAACCTACAATGAGCAGTTCTTC. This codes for CASSYWGGGTYNEQFF.

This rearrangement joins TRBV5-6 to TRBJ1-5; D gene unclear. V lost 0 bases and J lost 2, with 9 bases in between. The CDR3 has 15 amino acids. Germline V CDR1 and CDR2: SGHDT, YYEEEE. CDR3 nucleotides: TGTGCCAGCAGCTTGGGAGTAACGGGCAATCAGCCCCAGCATTTT. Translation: CASSLGVTGNQPQHF.

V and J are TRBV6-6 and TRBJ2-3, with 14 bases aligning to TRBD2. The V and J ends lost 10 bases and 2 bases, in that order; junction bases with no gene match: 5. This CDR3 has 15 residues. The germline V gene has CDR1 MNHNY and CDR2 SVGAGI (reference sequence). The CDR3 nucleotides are TGTGCCACCTCGGGACTAGCGGGGGCCACAGATACGCAGTATTTT. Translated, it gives CATSGLAGATDTQYF.

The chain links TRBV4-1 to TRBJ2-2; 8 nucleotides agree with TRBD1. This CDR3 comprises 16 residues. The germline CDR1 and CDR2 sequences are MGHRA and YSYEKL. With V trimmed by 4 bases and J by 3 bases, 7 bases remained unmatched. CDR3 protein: CASSPPGGEDTGELFF. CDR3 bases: TGCGCCAGCAGCCCCCCAGGGGGCGAGGACACCGGGGAGCTGTTTTTT.

CDR3 coding DNA: TGTGCCAGCAGCTTCGGGGGGGAAGAGACCCAGTACTTC. Protein product: CASSFGGEETQYF. V is TRBV11-2 and J is TRBJ2-5, with TRBD2 matching over 8 bases. CDR3 length: 13 residues. The V gene's germline CDR1 is SGHAT and CDR2 FQNNGV. The trim removed 3 bases at V and 3 bases at J, leaving 0 bases unmatched.

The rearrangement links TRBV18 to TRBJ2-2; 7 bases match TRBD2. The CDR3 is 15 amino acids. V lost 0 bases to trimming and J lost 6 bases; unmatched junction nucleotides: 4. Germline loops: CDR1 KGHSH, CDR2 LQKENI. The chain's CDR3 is CASSPPGGVSGELFF. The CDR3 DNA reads TGTGCCAGCTCACCACCGGGAGGGGTCTCCGGGGAGCTGTTTTTT. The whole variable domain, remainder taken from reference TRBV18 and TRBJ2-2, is NAGVMQNPRHLVRRRGQEARLRCSPMKGHSHVYWYRQLPEEGLKFMVYLQKENIIDESGMPKERFSAEFPKEGPSILRIQQVVRGDSAAYFCASSPPGGVSGELFFGEGSRLTVL.

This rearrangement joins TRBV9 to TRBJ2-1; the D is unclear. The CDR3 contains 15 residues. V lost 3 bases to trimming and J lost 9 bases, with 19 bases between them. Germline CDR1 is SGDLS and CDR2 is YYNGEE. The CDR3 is CASSDLPEMVLEQFF. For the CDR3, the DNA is TGTGCCAGCAGCGATCTGCCTGAGATGGTTCTTGAGCAGTTCTTC.

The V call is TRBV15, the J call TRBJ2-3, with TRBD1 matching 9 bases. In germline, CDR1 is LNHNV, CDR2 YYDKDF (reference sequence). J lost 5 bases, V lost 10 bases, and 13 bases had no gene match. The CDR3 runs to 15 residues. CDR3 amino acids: CAIQGPGQGRDTQYF. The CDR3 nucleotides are TGTGCCATCCAAGGCCCGGGACAGGGAAGAGATACGCAGTATTTT.

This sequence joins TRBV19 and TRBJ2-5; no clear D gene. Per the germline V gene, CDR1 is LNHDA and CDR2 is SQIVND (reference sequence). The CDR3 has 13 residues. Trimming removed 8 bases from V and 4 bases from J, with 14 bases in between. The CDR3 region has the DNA TGTGCCAGTTCACCAGTATCATCAGAGACCCAGTACTTC. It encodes CASSPVSSETQYF.

The CDR3 region has the DNA TGTGCCAGCAGCTCTCCATCGACAGGGACTAATGAAAAACTGTTTTTT. It codes for CASSSPSTGTNEKLFF. The gene calls are TRBV13 and TRBJ1-4, with 7 bases aligning to TRBD1. Trimming cost V 4 bases and J 2 bases; bases outside gene matches: 7. CDR3 length equals 16 residues. Germline assignment: CDR1 PRHDT and CDR2 FYEKMQ (reference sequence).

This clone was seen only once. Here the CDR3 reads CAISFTSGVSYEQYF. CDR3 nucleotide sequence: TGTGCCATCAGTTTCACTAGCGGGGTCTCCTACGAGCAGTACTTC. This rearrangement joins TRBV10-3 to TRBJ2-7; 10 nucleotides line up with TRBD2. This CDR3 is built from 15 residues. Germline trimming cut 5 bases from V and 0 bases from J; bases unmatched to any gene: 4. CDR1 and CDR2 from the germline V gene are ENHRY and SYGVKD.

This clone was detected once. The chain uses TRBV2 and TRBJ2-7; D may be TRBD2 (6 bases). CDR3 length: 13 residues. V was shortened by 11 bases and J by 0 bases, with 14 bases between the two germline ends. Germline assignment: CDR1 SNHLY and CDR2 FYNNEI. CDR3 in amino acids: CAVRDSSSYEQYF. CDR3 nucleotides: TGTGCCGTCCGGGACTCCAGCTCCTACGAGCAGTACTTC.

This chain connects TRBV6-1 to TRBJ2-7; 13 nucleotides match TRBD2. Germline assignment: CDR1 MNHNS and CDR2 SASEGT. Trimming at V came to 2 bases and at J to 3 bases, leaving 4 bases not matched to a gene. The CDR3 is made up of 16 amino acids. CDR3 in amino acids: CASSELTSGRNYEQYF. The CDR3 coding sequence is TGTGCCAGCAGTGAACTGACTAGCGGGAGGAACTACGAGCAGTACTTC.

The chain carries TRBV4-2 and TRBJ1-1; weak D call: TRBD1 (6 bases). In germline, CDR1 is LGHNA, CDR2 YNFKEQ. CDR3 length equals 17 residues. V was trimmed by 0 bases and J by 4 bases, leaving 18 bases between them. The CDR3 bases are TGTGCCAGCAGCCAAGATTTCCCCCCAGGGGAGGGCACTGAAGCTTTCTTT. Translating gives CASSQDFPPGEGTEAFF.

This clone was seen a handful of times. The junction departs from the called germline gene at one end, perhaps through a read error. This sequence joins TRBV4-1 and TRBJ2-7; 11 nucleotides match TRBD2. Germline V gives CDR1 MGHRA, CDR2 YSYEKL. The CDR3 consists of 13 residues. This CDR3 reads CASSHGLAGGDVF. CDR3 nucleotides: TGCGCCAGCAGCCACGGACTAGCGGGCGGGGACGTCTTC.